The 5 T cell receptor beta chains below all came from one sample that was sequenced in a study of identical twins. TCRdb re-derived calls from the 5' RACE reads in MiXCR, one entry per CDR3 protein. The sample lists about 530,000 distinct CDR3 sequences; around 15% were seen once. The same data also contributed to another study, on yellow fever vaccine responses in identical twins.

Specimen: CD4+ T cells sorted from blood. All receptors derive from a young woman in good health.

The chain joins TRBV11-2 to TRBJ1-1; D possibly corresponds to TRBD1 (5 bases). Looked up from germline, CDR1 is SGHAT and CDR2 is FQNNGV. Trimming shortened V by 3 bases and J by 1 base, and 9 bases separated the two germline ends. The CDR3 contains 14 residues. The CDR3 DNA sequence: TGTGCCAGCAGCTTCGGCGGGGCGAACACTGAAGCTTTCTTT. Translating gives CASSFGGANTEAFF.

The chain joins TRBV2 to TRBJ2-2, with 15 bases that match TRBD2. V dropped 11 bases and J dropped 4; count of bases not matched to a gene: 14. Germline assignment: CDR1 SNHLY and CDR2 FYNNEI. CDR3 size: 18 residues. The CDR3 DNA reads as TGTGCCTTCAGTCAAGGACTAGCGGGGGGGCTAGGCACCGGGGAGCTGTTTTTT. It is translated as CAFSQGLAGGLGTGELFF. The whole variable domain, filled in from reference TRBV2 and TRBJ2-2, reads EPEVTQTPSHQVTQMGQEVILRCVPISNHLYFYWYRQILGQKVEFLVSFYNNEISEKSEIFDDQFSVERPDGSNFTLKIRSTKLEDSAMYFCAFSQGLAGGLGTGELFFGEGSRLTVL.

CDR3 protein: CSVVRESSGNTIYF. CDR3 nucleotides: TGCAGCGTTGTCCGGGAAAGCTCTGGAAACACCATATATTTT. The chain couples TRBV29-1 to TRBJ1-3; no reliable D call. CDR3 length: 14 amino acids. Germline V gives CDR1 SQVTM, CDR2 ANQGSEA. The V end was cut by 4 bases, the J end by 0 bases, with 10 bases between.

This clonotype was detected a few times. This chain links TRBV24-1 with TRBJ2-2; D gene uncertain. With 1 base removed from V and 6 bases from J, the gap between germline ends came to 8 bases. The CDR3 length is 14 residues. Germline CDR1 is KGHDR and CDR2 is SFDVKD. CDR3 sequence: CATSDLTRPGELFF. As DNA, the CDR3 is TGTGCCACCAGTGATTTAACCAGGCCCGGGGAGCTGTTTTTT.

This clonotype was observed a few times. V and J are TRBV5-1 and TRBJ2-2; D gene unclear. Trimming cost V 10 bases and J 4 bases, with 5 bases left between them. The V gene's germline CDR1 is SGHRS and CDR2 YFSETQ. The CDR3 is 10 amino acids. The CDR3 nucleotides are TGCGCCCCTTTCACCGGGGAGCTGTTTTTT. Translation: CAPFTGELFF.